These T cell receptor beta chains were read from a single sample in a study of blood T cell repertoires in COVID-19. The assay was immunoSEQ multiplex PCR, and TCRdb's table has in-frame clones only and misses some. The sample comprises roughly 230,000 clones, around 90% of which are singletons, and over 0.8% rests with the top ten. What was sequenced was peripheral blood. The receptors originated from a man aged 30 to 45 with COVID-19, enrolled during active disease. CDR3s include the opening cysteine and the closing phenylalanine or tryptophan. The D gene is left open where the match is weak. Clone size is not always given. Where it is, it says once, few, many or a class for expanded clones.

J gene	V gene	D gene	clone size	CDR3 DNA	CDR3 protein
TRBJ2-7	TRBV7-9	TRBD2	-	TGTGCCAGCAGCTTTATGGTCGCTAGCGGTACCTACGAGCAGTACTTC	CASSFMVASGTYEQYF
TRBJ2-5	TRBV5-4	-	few	TGTGCCAGCAGCTCCCACAGGGTGGCGGAGACCCAGTACTTC	CASSSHRVAETQYF
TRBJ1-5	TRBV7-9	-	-	TGTGCCAGCAGCAAAGGCGGGGGAATAGATCAGCCCCAGCATTTT	CASSKGGGIDQPQHF
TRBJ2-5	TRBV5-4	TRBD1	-	TGTGCCAGCAGAATGGACAGGACCCCCCAAGAGACCCAGTACTTC	CASRMDRTPQETQYF
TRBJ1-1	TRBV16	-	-	TGTGCCAGCAGCCAATCATATTCGGGTATGAACACTGAAGCTTTCTTT	CASSQSYSGMNTEAFF
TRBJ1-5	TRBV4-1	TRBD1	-	TGCGCCAGCAGCCCGAATTCGGACAGGCTAAATAATCAGCCCCAGCATTTT	CASSPNSDRLNNQPQHF
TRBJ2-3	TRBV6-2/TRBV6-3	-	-	TGTGCCAGCAGCAACTACGGGGGTCGAGATACGCAGTATTTT	CASSNYGGRDTQYF
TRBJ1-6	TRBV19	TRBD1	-	TGTGCCAGTAGTCCGACGGGACAGAATAATTCACCCCTCCACTTT	CASSPTGQNNSPLHF
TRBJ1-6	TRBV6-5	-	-	TGTGCCAGCAGTTCCCGGAAGGGGACACCCCTCCACTTT	CASSSRKGTPLHF
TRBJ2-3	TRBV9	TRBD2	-	TGTGCCAGCAGCGGCACCGGGACTAGCGGCACAGATACGCAGTATTTT	CASSGTGTSGTDTQYF
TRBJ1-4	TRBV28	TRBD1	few	TGTGCCAGCAGTTTAGGCGAAGGACAGGGTTCGGGCACGCGGGAAAAACTGTTTTTT	CASSLGEGQGSGTREKLFF
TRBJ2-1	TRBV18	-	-	TGTGCCAGCTCACCAACGGGGAATGAGCAGTTCTTC	CASSPTGNEQFF
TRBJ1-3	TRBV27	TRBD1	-	TGTGCCAGCAGTCAAACAGGGGTTGGAAACACCATATATTTT	CASSQTGVGNTIYF
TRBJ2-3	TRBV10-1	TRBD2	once	TGCGCCAGCAGCCCCGGACTAGCGGGGGCAGATACGCAGTATTTT	CASSPGLAGADTQYF
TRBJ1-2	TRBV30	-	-	TGTGCCTGGACTCCGGACAGCGATAACTATGGCTACACCTTC	CAWTPDSDNYGYTF
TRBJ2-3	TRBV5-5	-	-	TGTGCCAGCAGCTTGGGGCCATCCCCTTACACAGATACGCAGTATTTT	CASSLGPSPYTDTQYF
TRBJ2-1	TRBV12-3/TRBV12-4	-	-	TGTGCCAGCAGTTACAGGGACGATGAGCAGTTCTTC	CASSYRDDEQFF
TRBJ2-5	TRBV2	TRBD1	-	TGTGCCAGCAGGGGACAGGGGACAGACGTGGAGACCCAGTACTTC	CASRGQGTDVETQYF
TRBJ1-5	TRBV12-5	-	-	TGTGCTAGTGTGGCTCTGAATAGCAATCAGCCCCAGCATTTT	CASVALNSNQPQHF
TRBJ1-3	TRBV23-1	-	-	TGCGCCAGCAGTCAATCGGAAGCTACAACTACTGGAAACACCATATATTTT	CASSQSEATTTGNTIYF
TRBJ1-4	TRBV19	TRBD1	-	TGTGCCAGTAGAAATCGACAGGGGAAGGAAAAACTGTTTTTT	CASRNRQGKEKLFF
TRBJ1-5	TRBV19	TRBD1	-	TGTGCCAGTAGTGTCGGGACAGCAGTTAGCAATCAGCCCCAGCATTTT	CASSVGTAVSNQPQHF
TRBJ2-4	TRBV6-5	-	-	TGTGCCAGCAGTACCCCGACAGAAGCCAAAAACATTCAGTACTTC	CASSTPTEAKNIQYF
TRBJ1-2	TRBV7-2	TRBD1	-	TGTGCCAGCAGCTTTCGGACAGGGGACGGCTACACCTTC	CASSFRTGDGYTF
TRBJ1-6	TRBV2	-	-	TGTGCCAGCAGCCTCTACAGATCTCCGAGCCCCTATAATTCACCCCTCCACTTT	CASSLYRSPSPYNSPLHF
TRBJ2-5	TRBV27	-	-	TGTGCCAGCCAGAGGCTGGGAGGATTCCAAGAGACCCAGTACTTC	CASQRLGGFQETQYF